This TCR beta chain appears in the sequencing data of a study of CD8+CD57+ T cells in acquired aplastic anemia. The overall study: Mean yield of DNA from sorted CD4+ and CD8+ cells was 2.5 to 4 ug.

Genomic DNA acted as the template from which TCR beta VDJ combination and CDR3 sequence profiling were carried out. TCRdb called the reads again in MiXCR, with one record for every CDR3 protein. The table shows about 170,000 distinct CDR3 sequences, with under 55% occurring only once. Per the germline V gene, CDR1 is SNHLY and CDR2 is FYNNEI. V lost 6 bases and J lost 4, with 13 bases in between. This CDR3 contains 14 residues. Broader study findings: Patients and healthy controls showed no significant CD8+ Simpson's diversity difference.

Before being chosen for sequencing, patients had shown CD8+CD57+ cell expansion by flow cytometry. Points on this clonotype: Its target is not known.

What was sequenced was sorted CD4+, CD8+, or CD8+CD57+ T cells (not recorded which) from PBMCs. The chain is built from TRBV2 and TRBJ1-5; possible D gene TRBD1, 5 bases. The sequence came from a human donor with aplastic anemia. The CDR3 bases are TGTGCCAGCAGCGTTGCGGGGGGGAATCAGCCCCAGCATTTT. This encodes CASSVAGGNQPQHF.